Below are 5 T cell receptor beta chains sequenced from a single sample in a study of cytomegalovirus exposure and HLA in healthy donors. Here immunoSEQ multiplex PCR was the method, and the copy in TCRdb shows in-frame clones only, minus some. The sample consists of 150,000 to 200,000 clones, less than 90% of them appearing once. The sequenced material came from PBMCs. These receptors came from a man aged 25-45 years in good health and CMV-seropositive.

The CDR3 DNA reads TGTGCCAGCAGTTTTCCTAGCGGGGGACAAGGTACGCAGTATTTT. This gives the protein CASSFPSGGQGTQYF. The chain employs TRBV28 and TRBJ2-3, with 10 positions matching TRBD2. This CDR3 has 15 residues. Germline V gene sequence: CDR1 MDHEN, CDR2 SYDVKM. J was trimmed by 8 bases and V by 3 bases; bases with no gene match: 8.

As DNA, the CDR3 is TGTGCCAGCAGCCCGCTCCCCTCTGCGGGGGCGATGACAGATACGCAGTATTTT. Translation gives CASSPLPSAGAMTDTQYF. The chain links TRBV9 to TRBJ2-3, with D maybe TRBD2 (7 bases). CDR1 is SGDLS and CDR2 is YYNGEE in the germline V gene. The CDR3 length is 18 residues. Trimming stripped 4 bases from V and 3 bases from J, with 24 bases between.

This clone was seen a handful of times. The chain joins TRBV19 to TRBJ2-4, with D unclear. V was cut by 4 bases and J by 6 bases, with 13 bases left in between. Germline CDR1 reads LNHDA; CDR2 reads SQIVND (reference sequence). CDR3 length equals 14 residues. Written as DNA, the CDR3 is TGTGCCAGTAGTACCCCCGGTCTCCTAAACATTCAGTACTTC. This gives the protein CASSTPGLLNIQYF.

The chain links TRBV4-1 to TRBJ2-1; 12 positions agree with TRBD2. The CDR3 contains 16 residues. After removal of 1 base from V and 7 bases from J, the junction contained 5 bases not matched to a gene. Per germline, CDR1 MGHRA and CDR2 YSYEKL. The CDR3 protein is CASSQAPTSGGNEQFF. CDR3 sequence (DNA): TGCGCCAGCAGCCAAGCCCCGACTAGCGGGGGAAATGAGCAGTTCTTC.

The chain joins TRBV28 to TRBJ1-2, with a weak D call TRBD1 (5 bases). CDR3 size: 14 residues. Per the germline V gene, CDR1 is MDHEN and CDR2 is SYDVKM. V was trimmed by 2 bases and J by 5 bases, leaving 12 bases between them. CDR3 sequence (DNA): TGTGCCAGCAGTTTAATGCCGACAGCATATGGCTACACCTTC. Translated, it gives CASSLMPTAYGYTF.